The 2 T cell receptor beta chains below were found in one sample sequenced in a study of blood T cell repertoires in COVID-19. The data were produced by immunoSEQ multiplex PCR, yet TCRdb's version contains in-frame clones alone and is incomplete. The sample consists of roughly 700,000 clones, about 90% of them appearing once. The sample comprised peripheral blood. These receptors were obtained from a woman under 30 with acute or convalescent COVID-19.

The chain has TRBV11-2 and TRBJ2-3; 8 nucleotides agree with TRBD2. The germline V gene has CDR1 SGHAT and CDR2 FQNNGV. V gave up 1 base and J gave up 4 bases; unmatched junction bases: 7. The CDR3 is made up of 16 amino acids. CDR3 sequence reads: CASSLVAGNFPDTQYF. Here the CDR3 DNA reads TGTGCCAGCAGCTTAGTAGCGGGGAATTTCCCAGATACGCAGTATTTT.

This chain uses TRBV12-3 or TRBV12-4 with TRBJ1-6; TRBD1 matches at 7 bases. The CDR3 covers 13 residues. Unmatched junction bases numbered 8, after V lost 9 bases and J lost 9 bases. CDR3 coding DNA: TGTGCCAGTTCCGGGACAGAGGGTTCACCCCTCCACTTT. It translates to CASSGTEGSPLHF.